The 25 T cell receptor beta chains given below trace back to one sample, sequenced in a study of Graves' ophthalmopathy and Graves' hyperthyroidism. RNA transcripts yielded amplified TCR beta CDR3 regions. HTBI-primed RT-PCR formed the first round, and a multiplex PCR formed the second. TCRdb called the multiplex PCR reads again in MiXCR, with one record for every CDR3 protein. The profile shows about 600,000 distinct CDR3 sequences, 39% of them singletons. The sequenced sample consisted of peripheral blood or thyroid tissue (not recorded which). These receptors all stem from an adult man with Graves' hyperthyroidism.

This clonotype was found many times. V gene TRBV7-9 combines with J gene TRBJ1-2; D remains ambiguous. Germline V gene lookup returns CDR1 SEHNR and CDR2 FQNEAQ (reference sequence). Trimming took off 2 bases at V and 1 base at J, with 17 bases between the two ends. The CDR3 totals 17 residues. The CDR3 here is CASSLQRISNSNYGYTF. DNA of the CDR3: TGTGCCAGCAGCTTACAACGGATTTCTAACAGTAACTATGGCTACACCTTC.

The V call is TRBV5-1, the J call TRBJ2-5; no reliable D call. Trimming removed 0 bases at V and 7 bases at J, with 10 bases between. Germline assignment: CDR1 SGHRS and CDR2 YFSETQ. The CDR3 spans 13 residues. The CDR3 region is CASSLEWVGTQYF. The CDR3 bases are TGCGCCAGCAGCTTGGAGTGGGTTGGGACCCAGTACTTC.

The chain has TRBV5-1 and TRBJ2-7; possibly TRBD1 or TRBD2 for D (5 bases each). There are 17 residues in the CDR3. Germline assignment: CDR1 SGHRS and CDR2 YFSETQ. V lost 2 bases and J lost 1, with 19 bases in between. The CDR3 DNA sequence: TGCGCCAGCAGCTTTGGTGGGGACGTAATTTTTTCCTACGAGCAGTACTTC. Amino acid sequence: CASSFGGDVIFSYEQYF.

As regards this clonotype: It is likely a read error, because the conserved phenylalanine at the end of the CDR3 is missing. This rearrangement joins TRBV6-1 to TRBJ2-7; D is tentatively TRBD1 or TRBD2 (5 bases each). This CDR3 has 14 amino acids. Germline CDR1 is MNHNS and CDR2 is SASEGT. V was shortened by 6 bases and J by 7 bases, with 19 bases between the two germline ends. This CDR3 is CASSRPGPTYEQYS. The CDR3 coding sequence is TGTGCCAGCAGCCGCCCGGGACCGACGTATGAGCAGTACTCC.

This clonotype was seen ten or more times. The rearrangement joins TRBV29-1 to TRBJ2-7; no clear D gene. The V and J ends lost 2 bases and 2 bases respectively, with 10 bases between them. There are 13 residues in the CDR3. Per the germline V gene, CDR1 is SQVTM and CDR2 is ANQGSEA. CDR3 sequence reads: CSVEQELPYEQYF. DNA of the CDR3: TGCAGCGTTGAACAGGAACTACCCTACGAGCAGTACTTC.

V is TRBV5-4 and J is TRBJ1-1; 11 bases match TRBD1. This CDR3 has 15 amino acids. The V and J ends lost 0 bases and 6 bases, in that order; junction bases with no gene match: 4. Per germline, CDR1 SGHNT and CDR2 YYREEE (reference sequence). In DNA form, the CDR3 reads TGTGCCAGCAGCTTGGGGACAGGGGGCGCCCCTGAAGCTTTCTTT. As protein: CASSLGTGGAPEAFF.

In regard to this clonotype: With a much larger clone just one base away, this may be a read error. The rearrangement uses TRBV6-5 and TRBJ1-1; possible D gene TRBD1, 6 bases. The CDR3 is made up of 15 amino acids. Germline CDR1 reads MNHEY; CDR2 reads SVGAGI. Trimming left V 5 bases short and J 3 bases short, with 16 bases between. The CDR3 region is CASSPRWAGDTEAFF. In nucleotides, the CDR3 is TGTGCCAGCAGTCCGCGATGGGCAGGGGACACTGAAGCTTTCTTT.

V is TRBV9 and J is TRBJ1-3; no clear D. Germline values: CDR1 SGDLS, CDR2 YYNGEE. V lost 3 bases and J 4 bases, leaving 11 bases between the germline ends. CDR3 size: 14 residues. The CDR3 region is CASSADTSGNTIYF. In DNA form, the CDR3 reads TGTGCCAGCAGCGCCGACACGAGCGGAAACACCATATATTTT.

This clonotype was seen many times. This rearrangement joins TRBV12-3 or TRBV12-4 to TRBJ1-2; no reliable D call. This CDR3 comprises 12 residues. Trimming took 3 bases from V and 8 from J, leaving 10 bases between them. CDR3: CASSFSGKGYTF. The CDR3 nucleotides read TGTGCCAGCAGTTTTAGTGGAAAAGGCTACACCTTC.

The rearrangement uses TRBV24-1 and TRBJ2-7, with D tentatively TRBD2 (5 bases). The CDR3 spans 14 residues. Germline V CDR1 and CDR2: KGHDR, SFDVKD. V lost 4 bases, J lost 0 bases, and 9 bases lay in between. Written as DNA, the CDR3 is TGTGCCACCAGTGAAGGGAGTTTCTCCTACGAGCAGTACTTC. Its translation: CATSEGSFSYEQYF.

A few counts support this clonotype. This chain uses TRBV2 with TRBJ2-2; D is undetermined. Trimming pared 5 bases from V and 0 bases from J, leaving 19 bases between. The germline CDR1 and CDR2 sequences are SNHLY and FYNNEI. CDR3 size: 18 residues. CDR3 DNA sequence: TGTGCCAGCAGTTACCCCCTTTGGGGAATCGCGAACACCGGGGAGCTGTTTTTT. Translated: CASSYPLWGIANTGELFF. Variable domain in full (rest from reference TRBV2 and TRBJ2-2): EPEVTQTPSHQVTQMGQEVILRCVPISNHLYFYWYRQILGQKVEFLVSFYNNEISEKSEIFDDQFSVERPDGSNFTLKIRSTKLEDSAMYFCASSYPLWGIANTGELFFGEGSRLTVL.

This clonotype was recorded a few times. The J gene is TRBJ2-7, the V gene TRBV2; D is ambiguous. Near its end, the DNA agrees better with TRBJ2-1, so the J call may be wrong. The CDR3 runs to 11 residues. Germline V gene sequence: CDR1 SNHLY, CDR2 FYNNEI. CDR3 region: CASSNWGEQFF. The CDR3 DNA reads TGTGCCAGCAGCAATTGGGGTGAGCAGTTCTTC.

At least ten counts were recorded for this clonotype. The V call is TRBV29-1, the J call TRBJ2-5, with D maybe TRBD1 (6 bases). CDR3 length equals 17 residues. With 6 bases removed from V and 1 base from J, the gap between germline ends came to 24 bases. Germline V CDR1 and CDR2: SQVTM, ANQGSEA. In DNA form, the CDR3 reads TGCAGCGTCGCTCCCAACCGACAGGATTATTTCCAAGAGACCCAGTACTTC. This gives the protein CSVAPNRQDYFQETQYF.

This clonotype was seen ten or more times. V gene TRBV10-3 combines with J gene TRBJ1-1; no clear D. This CDR3 region has 13 residues. V was shortened by 2 bases and J by 1 base, with 5 bases between the two germline ends. The germline gives CDR1 ENHRY, CDR2 SYGVKD. CDR3 sequence (DNA): TGTGCCATCAGTGAGAACAAGAACACTGAAGCTTTCTTT. Its translation is CAISENKNTEAFF.

The chain joins TRBV6-1 to TRBJ1-1, with unresolved D. Trimming shortened V by 1 base and J by 0 bases, and 9 bases separated the two germline ends. This CDR3 is 15 amino acids long. The germline V gene has CDR1 MNHNS and CDR2 SASEGT. The CDR3 coding sequence is TGTGCCAGCAGTGAAGAAGGCGGAATGAACACTGAAGCTTTCTTT. Translating it yields CASSEEGGMNTEAFF.

The V and J genes are TRBV7-9 and TRBJ2-1, with a tentative D call TRBD1 (6 bases). The CDR3 sequence is 14 residues long. Germline V gives CDR1 SEHNR, CDR2 FQNEAQ (reference sequence). V lost 2 bases and J 9 bases, leaving 14 bases between the germline ends. The CDR3 coding sequence is TGTGCCAGCAGCTTAAGCCCACTAGGGGGTGAGCAGTTCTTC. Its protein is CASSLSPLGGEQFF.

This clonotype has just a few counts. The chain couples TRBV11-2 to TRBJ1-4; D gene ambiguous. V lost 4 bases and J lost 3, with 9 bases in between. The CDR3 length is 14 residues. The germline V gene has CDR1 SGHAT and CDR2 FQNNGV. CDR3 loop: CASSSDRPNEKLFF. The DNA of the CDR3 is TGTGCCAGCAGCTCGGACCGACCTAATGAAAAACTGTTTTTT.

This clonotype was detected only a few times. V usage is TRBV24-1 and J usage is TRBJ2-1; tentative D call: TRBD2 (7 bases). V shed 4 bases and J shed 7 bases, with 10 bases lying between them. The CDR3 covers 13 residues. CDR1 and CDR2 from the germline V gene are KGHDR and SFDVKD. The CDR3: CATSDRGGNEQFF. In nucleotides, the CDR3 is TGTGCCACCAGTGACAGGGGAGGGAATGAGCAGTTCTTC.

The J gene is TRBJ2-7, the V gene TRBV6-5; D remains ambiguous. The CDR3 consists of 12 residues. CDR1 is MNHEY, CDR2 SVGAGI, per germline. V was pared by 0 bases and J by 7 bases, with 7 bases between. The CDR3, as DNA: TGTGCCAGCAGTTACTCGTTGCAGGAGCAGTACTTC. This encodes CASSYSLQEQYF.

This clonotype showed up many times. Here the CDR3 DNA reads TGCAGTGCTAGGCCCCCTGGACGGTACAATGAAAAACTGTTTTTT. This gives the protein CSARPPGRYNEKLFF. The V and J genes are TRBV20-1 and TRBJ1-4; D is unclear. Germline V gene sequence: CDR1 DFQATT, CDR2 SNEGSKA (reference sequence). V lost 3 bases to trimming and J lost 5 bases, with 16 bases between them. CDR3 length: 15 residues.

Points on this clonotype: A clone one base away is much larger, so this may be a read error. The chain recombines TRBV20-1 with TRBJ1-1; D possibly corresponds to TRBD1 (5 bases). CDR3 length equals 18 residues. Germline values: CDR1 DFQATT, CDR2 SNEGSKA (reference sequence). In DNA, the CDR3 is TGCGGTGCTAATCTACCAGGGTCGGTTTTAACGATGGACACTGAAGCTTTCTTT. Amino acids: CGANLPGSVLTMDTEAFF.

The V call is TRBV7-8, the J call TRBJ2-2; 9 positions agree with TRBD2. The CDR3 is 17 amino acids. The V segment lost 5 bases and the J segment 9 bases; nucleotides outside the gene matches: 16. In germline, CDR1 is SGHVS, CDR2 FQNEAQ. The CDR3 sequence is CASSHRDGGGDYRELFF. The CDR3 bases are TGTGCCAGCAGCCACAGGGATGGCGGGGGGGACTACCGGGAGCTGTTTTTT.

The chain combines TRBV5-1 with TRBJ2-5, with D perhaps matching TRBD1 (5 bases). The CDR3 spans 12 residues. With 4 bases removed from V and 5 bases from J, the gap between germline ends came to 9 bases. Germline CDR1 and CDR2: SGHRS and YFSETQ. This chain's CDR3 is CASSQGSETQYF. The DNA of the CDR3 is TGCGCCAGCAGCCAGGGTTCCGAGACCCAGTACTTC.

This chain uses TRBV20-1 with TRBJ2-5; 13 positions match TRBD2. This CDR3 region has 16 residues. V lost 5 bases and J lost 5; bases outside the gene matches: 11. Germline CDR1 reads DFQATT; CDR2 reads SNEGSKA (reference sequence). The DNA of the CDR3 is TGCAGTGCTGCTACTAGCGGGGGGGCCTCCCGGGAGACCCAGTACTTC. It specifies CSAATSGGASRETQYF.

The chain carries TRBV9 and TRBJ2-3; D is unresolved. V lost 0 bases and J 2 bases, leaving 7 bases between the germline ends. There are 14 residues in the CDR3. CDR1 SGDLS and CDR2 YYNGEE come from the germline V gene. The CDR3, as DNA: TGTGCCAGCAGCGTAGCTCTGATCACAGATACGCAGTATTTT. This encodes CASSVALITDTQYF.